Below, 21 T cell receptor beta chains from the same sample are listed, as sequenced in a study of T-cell memory formation after mild COVID-19. MiXCR, run by TCRdb on the 5' RACE reads, gives a single entry per CDR3 protein. The sample contains around 250,000 distinct CDR3 sequences, approximately 15% of which appear only once. Specimen: PBMCs or a T cell subset sorted from them (not recorded which). The receptors were sampled from a man aged 18 to 30 who had mild COVID-19 (a few samples of this study predate the infection). Cell type and time point are not known.

The rearrangement links TRBV20-1 to TRBJ2-7, with 8 bases lining up with TRBD2. Germline lookup yields CDR1 DFQATT and CDR2 SNEGSKA (reference sequence). V dropped 6 bases and J dropped 6; count of bases not matched to a gene: 7. This CDR3 is built from 12 residues. CDR3 DNA sequence: TGCAGTGCCCGAGGGAGCGGGGGCGAGCAGTACTTC. Translation gives CSARGSGGEQYF.

This clonotype has a handful of counts. This chain connects TRBV5-1 to TRBJ2-3; D gene unclear. Trimming took 3 bases from V and 5 from J, leaving 10 bases between them. Germline V CDR1 and CDR2: SGHRS, YFSETQ. The CDR3 totals 13 residues. In DNA, the CDR3 is TGCGCCAGCAGCTCGAGGACCGGAGATACGCAGTATTTT. It is translated as CASSSRTGDTQYF.

This chain uses TRBV28 with TRBJ1-2; D uncertain. This CDR3 is built from 13 residues. Trimming removed 3 bases at V and 13 bases at J, with 18 bases between. Germline V gives CDR1 MDHEN, CDR2 SYDVKM. The CDR3 region is CASSFTWTWAGTF. CDR3 bases: TGTGCCAGCAGTTTTACCTGGACCTGGGCTGGCACCTTC.

The chain links TRBV7-2 to TRBJ2-5; 7 nucleotides agree with TRBD2. The CDR3 spans 14 residues. The germline gives CDR1 SGHTA, CDR2 FQGNSA. The J segment lost 1 base and the V segment lost 4 bases, leaving 3 bases of the junction unmatched. The CDR3 nucleotides are TGTGCCAGCAGCTACGGACTAGTCCAAGAGACCCAGTACTTC. This codes for CASSYGLVQETQYF.

The chain employs TRBV12-3 or TRBV12-4 and TRBJ1-2, with 8 nucleotides matching TRBD1. The CDR3 is 14 amino acids. Germline trimming cut 4 bases from V and 7 bases from J; bases unmatched to any gene: 8. The chain's CDR3 is CASSSAGGPFGYTF. CDR3 nucleotide sequence: TGTGCCAGCAGTTCGGCAGGGGGCCCTTTTGGCTACACCTTC.

CDR3 in DNA: TGTGCCAGTAGTATAGTAGGATACAATGAGCAGTTCTTC. Protein sequence: CASSIVGYNEQFF. This rearrangement joins TRBV19 to TRBJ2-1; unclear D gene. CDR3 length: 13 residues. Germline lookup yields CDR1 LNHDA and CDR2 SQIVND (reference sequence). Trimming removed 1 base from V and 4 bases from J, with 5 bases in between.

The gene calls are TRBV4-3 and TRBJ2-2; D perhaps matches TRBD1 (6 bases). This CDR3 has 15 amino acids. V lost 4 bases, J lost 3 bases, and 12 bases lay in between. In germline, CDR1 is LGHNA, CDR2 YSLEER. The CDR3 DNA sequence: TGCGCCAGCAGCCTAAGCCAGGGGTACACCGGGGAGCTGTTTTTT. Its translation: CASSLSQGYTGELFF.

The chain couples TRBV7-2 to TRBJ1-2; D is possibly TRBD1 (5 bases). Between the trimmed V and J ends, which lost 2 bases and 8 bases, there was a span of 12 bases. CDR1 SGHTA and CDR2 FQGNSA come from the germline V gene. This CDR3 is 13 amino acids long. Here the CDR3 DNA reads TGTGCCAGCAGCTTACAGGGAAGGGAAGGCTACACCTTC. Its translation: CASSLQGREGYTF. Based on the CDR3 plus reference TRBV7-2 and TRBJ1-2, the full variable domain is GAGVSQSPSNKVTEKGKDVELRCDPISGHTALYWYRQSLGQGLEFLIYFQGNSAPDKSGLPSDRFSAERTGGSVSTLTIQRTQQEDSAVYLCASSLQGREGYTFGSGTRLTVV.

This clonotype was detected a few times. CDR3 DNA: TGTGCCAGCAGCCCTCAGGGCAGGGGGGATTCACCCCTCCACTTT. This codes for CASSPQGRGDSPLHF. V is TRBV12-3 or TRBV12-4 and J is TRBJ1-6; 7 positions agree with TRBD1. J gave up 8 bases and V 6 bases, and 10 bases lay outside the gene matches. The CDR3 covers 15 residues.

The chain's CDR3 is CSAREGAYTGELFF. The CDR3 coding sequence is TGCAGTGCTAGGGAGGGGGCTTACACCGGGGAGCTGTTTTTT. This chain uses TRBV20-1 with TRBJ2-2; weak D call: TRBD1 (7 bases). Germline assignment: CDR1 DFQATT and CDR2 SNEGSKA (reference sequence). This CDR3 is built from 14 residues. V was shortened by 3 bases and J by 3 bases, with 11 bases between the two germline ends.

This clonotype has only a few counts. This chain connects TRBV27 to TRBJ2-6, with D uncertain. Trimming pared 3 bases from V and 0 bases from J, leaving 6 bases between. From germline, CDR1 is MNHEY and CDR2 SMNVEV (reference sequence). This CDR3 is 15 amino acids long. The CDR3 protein is CASSFGRSGANVLTF. The DNA for the CDR3 is TGTGCCAGCAGTTTTGGGCGCTCTGGGGCCAACGTCCTGACTTTC. Drawing the rest from reference TRBV27 and TRBJ2-6, the complete variable domain is EAQVTQNPRYLITVTGKKLTVTCSQNMNHEYMSWYRQDPGLGLRQIYYSMNVEVTDKGDVPEGYKVSRKEKRNFPLILESPSPNQTSLYFCASSFGRSGANVLTFGAGSRLTVL.

V gene TRBV20-1 combines with J gene TRBJ2-1, with D possibly matching TRBD1 (6 bases). Germline V gene lookup returns CDR1 DFQATT and CDR2 SNEGSKA (reference sequence). The V gene lost 6 bases and the J gene lost 7 bases, with 16 bases spanning the gap. The CDR3 sequence is 13 residues long. This CDR3 is CSAKRQAYNEQFF. The DNA for the CDR3 is TGCAGTGCGAAGAGACAGGCTTATAATGAGCAGTTCTTC.

The chain employs TRBV5-4 and TRBJ2-1, with D possibly being TRBD2 (6 bases). Germline assignment: CDR1 SGHNT and CDR2 YYREEE (reference sequence). The CDR3 length is 15 residues. Trimming stripped 4 bases from V and 3 bases from J, with 14 bases between. CDR3 DNA sequence: TGTGCCAGCAGCCCGGACTATTCGTACTACAATGAGCAGTTCTTC. As protein: CASSPDYSYYNEQFF.

V gene TRBV7-9 combines with J gene TRBJ2-1; 10 nucleotides match TRBD2. The CDR3 has 14 residues. Germline V gene lookup returns CDR1 SEHNR and CDR2 FQNEAQ (reference sequence). Trimming cost V 4 bases and J 5 bases; bases outside gene matches: 2. CDR3 amino acids: CASSSGLANNEQFF. CDR3 DNA sequence: TGTGCCAGCAGCTCGGGACTAGCGAACAATGAGCAGTTCTTC.

The chain recombines TRBV18 with TRBJ2-4; D not resolved. Germline assignment: CDR1 KGHSH and CDR2 LQKENI. The V and J ends lost 3 bases and 0 bases respectively, with 9 bases between them. The CDR3 runs 15 residues. CDR3 residues: CASSPAFLAKNIQYF. CDR3 bases: TGTGCCAGCTCACCTGCCTTCTTAGCCAAAAACATTCAGTACTTC.

The chain employs TRBV3-1 and TRBJ2-3; D possibly matches TRBD1 or TRBD2 (5 bases each). Germline V CDR1 and CDR2: LGHDT, YNNKEL (reference sequence). CDR3 length equals 16 residues. Trimming removed 1 base at V and 2 bases at J, with 13 bases between. CDR3 sequence (DNA): TGTGCCAGCAGCCAAGCTTGGGACCGAAACACAGATACGCAGTATTTT. The encoded protein is CASSQAWDRNTDTQYF.

The chain employs TRBV15 and TRBJ2-3, with 11 bases that match TRBD1. There are 14 residues in the CDR3. In germline, CDR1 is LNHNV, CDR2 YYDKDF (reference sequence). Trimming at V came to 3 bases and at J to 4 bases, leaving 0 bases not matched to a gene. The CDR3 DNA follows: TGTGCCACCAGCAGGGACAGGGGGCCAGATACGCAGTATTTT. Translated: CATSRDRGPDTQYF.

A few counts support this clonotype. The chain recombines TRBV6-2 or TRBV6-3 with TRBJ1-2; D gene unclear. V shed 2 bases and J shed 4 bases, with 5 bases lying between them. Germline V gene lookup returns CDR1 MNHEY and CDR2 SVGEGT. CDR3 size: 12 residues. The chain's CDR3 is CASSYGSYGYTF. CDR3 DNA: TGTGCCAGCAGTTACGGTAGCTATGGCTACACCTTC.

This clonotype was seen a handful of times. The chain uses TRBV7-9 and TRBJ1-2; D not certain. With 5 bases removed from V and 4 bases from J, the gap between germline ends came to 20 bases. The CDR3 runs to 16 residues. The germline V gene has CDR1 SEHNR and CDR2 FQNEAQ (reference sequence). The CDR3 protein is CASSPWTGPSFYGYTF. The CDR3 DNA reads as TGTGCCAGCAGCCCTTGGACCGGGCCCTCCTTCTATGGCTACACCTTC.

This clonotype was seen a handful of times. This chain joins TRBV11-2 and TRBJ1-3; D perhaps matches TRBD1 (5 bases). V was pared by 5 bases and J by 0 bases, with 11 bases between. CDR3 length equals 15 residues. Germline V gene lookup returns CDR1 SGHAT and CDR2 FQNNGV. The CDR3 here is CASSRDPYSGNTIYF. CDR3 sequence (DNA): TGTGCCAGCAGCCGGGACCCCTACTCTGGAAACACCATATATTTT.

The chain joins TRBV5-1 to TRBJ2-2; 10 bases agree with TRBD1. CDR1 is SGHRS and CDR2 is YFSETQ in the germline V gene. This CDR3 spans 15 amino acids. The junction had 6 bases not matched to a gene; V was cut back by 4 bases and J by 6 bases. The CDR3 loop is CASSPGQGVAGELFF. CDR3 sequence (DNA): TGCGCCAGCAGCCCCGGACAGGGGGTAGCCGGGGAGCTGTTTTTT. Full variable domain (outside the CDR3, taken from reference TRBV5-1 and TRBJ2-2): KAGVTQTPRYLIKTRGQQVTLSCSPISGHRSVSWYQQTPGQGLQFLFEYFSETQRNKGNFPGRFSGRQFSNSRSEMNVSTLELGDSALYLCASSPGQGVAGELFFGEGSRLTVL.